The next 3 T cell receptor beta chains were all read from a single sample in a study of blood T cells in healthy people across ages. A second roughly 7 to 12 cycle PCR used barcoded and J-beta primers. Using its own MiXCR run on the 5' RACE reads, TCRdb lists one record per CDR3 protein. The table records fewer than 1.5 million distinct CDR3 sequences, 42% of them present only once. The sequenced sample was blood. The receptor set was obtained from a woman between 18 and 30 years old in good health.

This sequence joins TRBV6-1 and TRBJ2-1; 7 positions match TRBD2. Per germline, CDR1 MNHNS and CDR2 SASEGT. Trimming at V came to 8 bases and at J to 6 bases, leaving 13 bases not matched to a gene. CDR3 length equals 15 residues. CDR3 sequence (DNA): TGTGCCAGCCTGCCGGGGGGAGTGGGTTTCAATGAGCAGTTCTTC. It codes for CASLPGGVGFNEQFF.

About this clonotype itself: One junction end does not reproduce the germline sequence, and a read error may be involved. The chain carries TRBV5-1 and TRBJ2-1; perhaps TRBD2 as D (6 bases). Germline CDR1 SGHRS, CDR2 YFSETQ. This CDR3 comprises 15 residues. DNA of the CDR3: TGCGCCAGCACCTCCGACGGGAGCTCCTACAATGGGCAGTTCTTC. This sequence encodes CASTSDGSSYNGQFF.

The chain combines TRBV3-1 with TRBJ2-1; D not certain. CDR3 length: 16 amino acids. The V and J ends lost 0 bases and 5 bases respectively, with 14 bases between them. Germline values: CDR1 LGHDT, CDR2 YNNKEL (reference sequence). The CDR3 region is CASSQELRQNHNEQFF. The CDR3 DNA sequence: TGTGCCAGCAGCCAAGAATTGCGACAAAATCACAATGAGCAGTTCTTC.